Presented here are 32 T cell receptor beta chains from one specimen sequenced in a study of T cells in Graves' hyperthyroidism and ophthalmopathy. TCR beta CDR3 regions were amplified from RNA. The HTBI primer set drove a first-round RT-PCR of the TCR CDR3. MiXCR, run by TCRdb on the multiplex PCR reads, gives a single entry per CDR3 protein. The data hold 600,000 to 800,000 distinct CDR3 sequences, with just over 35% observed a single time. Sequenced input: blood. These receptor sequences come from a woman in her forties with Graves' hyperthyroidism.

The CDR3 bases are TGTGCCAGTAGTTCAAGCCGGGACGAGACCCAGTACTTC. Its translation is CASSSSRDETQYF. This chain joins TRBV19 and TRBJ2-5, with D tentatively TRBD1 or TRBD2 (5 bases each). V lost 5 bases and J lost 5, with 12 bases in between. CDR3 length: 13 amino acids. CDR1 and CDR2 from the germline V gene are LNHDA and SQIVND (reference sequence).

This clonotype was seen just once. The rearrangement joins TRBV2 to TRBJ1-1; the D gene is possibly TRBD1 (5 bases). V lost 8 bases and J lost 4, with 17 bases in between. Germline V gene data show CDR1 as SNHLY and CDR2 as FYNNEI. This CDR3 contains 14 residues. The CDR3 loop reads CASGEEGGGTEAFF. In DNA, the CDR3 is TGTGCCAGCGGAGAGGAGGGTGGGGGCACTGAAGCTTTCTTT.

CDR3 amino acids: CASSRQVLNEQFF. The CDR3 DNA follows: TGTGCCAGCAGCCGACAGGTCCTCAATGAGCAGTTCTTC. The chain employs TRBV7-2 and TRBJ2-1, with D possibly matching TRBD1 (6 bases). The CDR3 sequence is 13 residues long. Between the trimmed V and J ends, which lost 5 bases and 6 bases, there was a span of 11 bases. The V gene's germline CDR1 is SGHTA and CDR2 FQGNSA. The complete variable domain, with remaining parts taken from reference TRBV7-2 and TRBJ2-1, reads GAGVSQSPSNKVTEKGKDVELRCDPISGHTALYWYRQSLGQGLEFLIYFQGNSAPDKSGLPSDRFSAERTGGSVSTLTIQRTQQEDSAVYLCASSRQVLNEQFFGPGTRLTVL.

Many counts were recorded for this clonotype. V is TRBV7-2 and J is TRBJ1-1; maybe TRBD1 (5 bases). V lost 3 bases to trimming and J lost 5 bases, with 13 bases between them. The CDR3 has 14 residues. Looked up from germline, CDR1 is SGHTA and CDR2 is FQGNSA. The CDR3 DNA sequence: TGTGCCAGCAGCTTTGGGGGGAAAGGGACTGAAGCTTTCTTT. Translation: CASSFGGKGTEAFF.

This clonotype has more than one count but fewer than ten. The chain employs TRBV29-1 and TRBJ2-3; the D gene is possibly TRBD2 (7 bases). This CDR3 is built from 13 residues. Trimming cost V 7 bases and J 4 bases, with 15 bases left between them. Germline-derived CDR1 and CDR2 are SQVTM and ANQGSEA. CDR3 in amino acids: CSGLQGGADTQYF. CDR3 bases: TGCAGCGGCCTACAGGGAGGGGCAGATACGCAGTATTTT.

This clonotype was observed at least ten times. This chain links TRBV2 with TRBJ1-1; the D is unclear. The CDR3 runs 13 residues. Germline lookup yields CDR1 SNHLY and CDR2 FYNNEI. V lost 10 bases to trimming and J lost 2 bases, with 14 bases between them. The CDR3 is CANTREVNTEAFF. CDR3 coding DNA: TGTGCCAACACCAGAGAGGTCAACACTGAAGCTTTCTTT.

This clonotype has at least ten counts. This CDR3 is CASSSDSYGNTIYF. For the CDR3, the DNA is TGTGCCAGCAGCTCTGACAGTTACGGAAACACCATATATTTT. The chain couples TRBV5-8 to TRBJ1-3; D may be TRBD1 (5 bases). This CDR3 region has 14 residues. Germline CDR1 reads SGHTS; CDR2 reads YDEGEE. V gave up 3 bases and J gave up 4 bases, with 11 bases separating them. Using reference TRBV5-8 and TRBJ1-3 for the parts outside the CDR3, the full variable domain is EAGVTQSPTHLIKTRGQQATLRCSPISGHTSVYWYQQALGLGLQFLLWYDEGEERNRGNFPPRFSGRQFPNYSSELNVNALELEDSALYLCASSSDSYGNTIYFGEGSWLTVV.

This sequence joins TRBV7-3 and TRBJ1-2; a weak D match, TRBD1 (5 bases). V was shortened by 5 bases and J by 4 bases, with 17 bases between the two germline ends. CDR3 length equals 15 residues. Germline CDR1 reads SGHTA; CDR2 reads FQGTGA. CDR3 nucleotide sequence: TGTGCCAGCAGCACGACAGACCAATTGTCCTATGGCTACACCTTC. Its protein is CASSTTDQLSYGYTF.

The chain is built from TRBV6-2 or TRBV6-3 and TRBJ2-7; D is perhaps TRBD2 (5 bases). V lost 0 bases, J lost 0 bases, and 15 bases lay in between. There are 17 residues in the CDR3. Germline lookup yields CDR1 MNHEY and CDR2 SVGEGT. CDR3 amino acids: CASSYSFDDGVSYEQYF. CDR3 bases: TGTGCCAGCAGTTACTCGTTCGACGACGGGGTCTCCTACGAGCAGTACTTC.

This clonotype was seen a single time. This chain uses TRBV19 with TRBJ1-5; D gene unclear. CDR3 length: 17 amino acids. CDR1 LNHDA and CDR2 SQIVND come from the germline V gene (reference sequence). Deletions cut 0 bases from V and 4 bases from J, with 16 bases between. This chain's CDR3 is CASSIESGRVGNQPQHF. CDR3 coding DNA: TGTGCCAGTAGTATAGAGTCCGGCAGAGTGGGGAATCAGCCCCAGCATTTT.

This clonotype occurred a few times. CDR3 loop: CASLGQSAYEQYF. Written as DNA, the CDR3 is TGTGCCAGCCTGGGACAGTCCGCCTACGAGCAGTACTTC. The V call is TRBV25-1, the J call TRBJ2-7; TRBD1 matches at 7 bases. Germline V lookup: CDR1 MGHDK, CDR2 SYGVNS. This CDR3 contains 13 residues. With V trimmed by 8 bases and J by 2 bases, 6 bases remained unmatched.

This clonotype was detected only a few times. J is TRBJ2-7 and V is TRBV6-6; no definite D call. Germline V CDR1 and CDR2: MNHNY, SVGAGI (reference sequence). The CDR3 consists of 15 residues. V lost 2 bases and J lost 4, with 15 bases in between. The CDR3 DNA is TGTGCCAGCAGTTACAAGGGCCGGGTCACGTACGAGCAGTACTTC. It encodes CASSYKGRVTYEQYF.

The V gene is TRBV5-8, the J gene TRBJ2-7, with no clear D. This CDR3 spans 15 amino acids. V lost 3 bases, J lost 3 bases, and 16 bases lay in between. CDR1 is SGHTS and CDR2 is YDEGEE in the germline V gene. CDR3 DNA sequence: TGTGCCAGCAGCTCTTCCAATGCTACCAACTACGAGCAGTACTTC. It encodes CASSSSNATNYEQYF.

The sample holds many counts of this clonotype. V is TRBV7-2 and J is TRBJ1-6; 7 bases align to TRBD1. The trim removed 1 base at V and 8 bases at J, leaving 5 bases unmatched. The germline V gene encodes CDR1 SGHTA and CDR2 FQGNSA. The CDR3 is 15 residues long. The CDR3 loop is CASSLGDSRDSPLHF. The CDR3 region has the DNA TGTGCCAGCAGCTTAGGGGACAGCCGAGATTCACCCCTCCACTTT.

This clonotype has a handful of counts. The chain combines TRBV5-1 with TRBJ2-7; D is unresolved. CDR3 size: 15 residues. Germline V lookup: CDR1 SGHRS, CDR2 YFSETQ. V lost 0 bases and J 5 bases, leaving 15 bases between the germline ends. The CDR3 bases are TGCGCCAGCAGCTTGGAGGCTGGGGAATGGAACGAGCAGTACTTC. This gives the protein CASSLEAGEWNEQYF.

Note on this clonotype: A much larger clone lies a single base off, so this may be a read error. The chain couples TRBV19 to TRBJ1-5, with TRBD1 as a possible D gene (6 bases). There are 13 residues in the CDR3. CDR1 and CDR2 from the germline V gene are LNHDA and SQIVND (reference sequence). The CDR3 spells CASSQSTGQLQHF. CDR3 bases: TGTGCCAGTAGTCAGAGCACCGGACAGCTCCAGCATTTT.

The chain combines TRBV4-3 with TRBJ1-5; no definite D call. V lost 4 bases and J lost 3, with 10 bases in between. The V gene's germline CDR1 is LGHNA and CDR2 YSLEER. The CDR3 sequence is 14 residues long. CDR3 coding DNA: TGCGCCAGCAGCCCCCTTGCTGACAATCAGCCCCAGCATTTT. Protein sequence: CASSPLADNQPQHF.

This clonotype was recorded at least ten times. Written as DNA, the CDR3 is TGCGCCAGCAGCTTTGAGGGTGCCGGGGAGCTGTTTTTT. Its protein is CASSFEGAGELFF. The J gene is TRBJ2-2, the V gene TRBV5-1, with D perhaps matching TRBD2 (5 bases). Between the trimmed V and J ends, which lost 2 bases and 6 bases, there was a span of 8 bases. CDR3 length: 13 amino acids. The germline V gene has CDR1 SGHRS and CDR2 YFSETQ.

In the case of this clonotype: Germline is not matched at one junction end, which may reflect a read error. This chain uses TRBV20-1 with TRBJ2-7, with 7 bases that match TRBD2. Germline CDR1 and CDR2: DFQATT and SNEGSKA (reference sequence). The CDR3 sequence is 15 residues long. The CDR3 region has the DNA TGCAGTGCTAGAGATACTAGCGCCAATTCCTACGGGCAGTACTTC. Translation gives CSARDTSANSYGQYF.

This clonotype was counted only a few times. The chain carries TRBV20-1 and TRBJ2-7; D gene ambiguous. Trimming cost V 3 bases and J 4 bases, with 7 bases left between them. Germline-derived CDR1 and CDR2 are DFQATT and SNEGSKA (reference sequence). The CDR3 contains 11 residues. CDR3 loop: CSASGPYEQYF. As DNA, the CDR3 is TGCAGTGCTAGTGGACCATACGAGCAGTACTTC.

This clonotype was seen ten or more times. The chain carries TRBV19 and TRBJ1-5; 7 positions agree with TRBD1. The CDR3 spans 14 residues. Germline CDR1 and CDR2: LNHDA and SQIVND (reference sequence). J gave up 11 bases and V 4 bases, and 11 bases lay outside the gene matches. DNA of the CDR3: TGTGCCAGTAGTACCTGGACAGGCAAGGGAGCCCAGCATTTT. Translated: CASSTWTGKGAQHF.

The DNA of the CDR3 is TGTGCCAGCAGCTGGGACATATACTCCTACGAGCAGTACTTC. Protein product: CASSWDIYSYEQYF. V gene TRBV11-2 combines with J gene TRBJ2-7, with a possible D match to TRBD1 (6 bases). Germline assignment: CDR1 SGHAT and CDR2 FQNNGV. The CDR3 extends over 14 amino acids. The ends were cut back, 4 bases at V and 0 bases at J, with 10 bases in the middle.

The chain uses TRBV10-1 and TRBJ1-1, with a weak D call TRBD1 (6 bases). CDR1 is WNHNN, CDR2 SYGVQD, per germline (reference sequence). This CDR3 has 13 residues. Trimming shortened V by 2 bases and J by 7 bases, and 11 bases separated the two germline ends. The CDR3: CASSEAGGSEAFF. Here the CDR3 DNA reads TGCGCCAGCAGTGAGGCGGGGGGCAGTGAAGCTTTCTTT.

In this sample, this clonotype turned up many times. The chain is built from TRBV2 and TRBJ1-1; D is ambiguous. Germline CDR1 reads SNHLY; CDR2 reads FYNNEI. V was shortened by 7 bases and J by 1 base, with 7 bases between the two germline ends. CDR3 length: 12 residues. CDR3 DNA sequence: TGTGCCAGCAATTACAGGAACACTGAAGCTTTCTTT. This codes for CASNYRNTEAFF.

The chain is built from TRBV10-3 and TRBJ1-2; perhaps TRBD1 as D (6 bases). Germline lookup yields CDR1 ENHRY and CDR2 SYGVKD. V lost 5 bases and J 4 bases, leaving 14 bases between the germline ends. The CDR3 extends over 14 amino acids. For the CDR3, the DNA is TGTGCCATCAGTTCCGGGGGGCGCGTCTATGGCTACACCTTC. Translated, it gives CAISSGGRVYGYTF.

This clonotype has more than one count but fewer than ten. The chain uses TRBV6-5 and TRBJ2-7; no clear D gene. Germline V gene sequence: CDR1 MNHEY, CDR2 SVGAGI. The CDR3 is made up of 14 amino acids. V was trimmed by 0 bases and J by 6 bases, leaving 12 bases between them. For the CDR3, the DNA is TGTGCCAGCAGTTACTCGTCAGGTTCGGGCGAGCAGTACTTC. This sequence encodes CASSYSSGSGEQYF.

This clonotype was seen many times. The chain uses TRBV10-1 and TRBJ1-2; tentatively, D is TRBD1 (6 bases). Germline-derived CDR1 and CDR2 are WNHNN and SYGVQD (reference sequence). This CDR3 has 13 residues. V lost 10 bases to trimming and J lost 3 bases, with 15 bases between them. As DNA, the CDR3 is TGCGCCACCCCGGGGGGCGACGACTATGGCTACACCTTC. This translates into CATPGGDDYGYTF.

Concerning this clonotype: This may be a read error, as it is one base from a much larger clone. The chain couples TRBV20-1 to TRBJ1-2; no reliable D call. CDR3 size: 12 residues. Germline CDR1 and CDR2: DFQATT and SNEGSKA (reference sequence). The CDR3 region has the DNA TGCAGTGCTACTCCGGACCTCGATAGCTACGCCTTC. The encoded protein is CSATPDLDSYAF.

The chain has TRBV7-9 and TRBJ2-5; TRBD2 is a possible D gene (6 bases). This CDR3 comprises 17 residues. The V end was cut by 5 bases, the J end by 5 bases, with 24 bases between. CDR1 is SEHNR and CDR2 is FQNEAQ in the germline V gene (reference sequence). The CDR3 loop reads CASSNSKEGSRFETQYF. CDR3 nucleotide sequence: TGTGCCAGCAGCAATTCGAAGGAGGGATCTAGGTTCGAGACCCAGTACTTC.

This clonotype was found many times. The chain recombines TRBV6-1 with TRBJ2-7, with D possibly matching TRBD2 (5 bases). The germline V gene encodes CDR1 MNHNS and CDR2 SASEGT. The CDR3 sequence is 14 residues long. V lost 10 bases and J lost 1, with 17 bases in between. The CDR3, as DNA: TGTGCCACCGCTCCAGACGACTATTCCTACGAGCAGTACTTC. Amino acid sequence: CATAPDDYSYEQYF.

This clonotype occurred many times. The CDR3 coding sequence is TGTGCCAGTAGTATAGACGGACAGGGTCCCTACGAGCAGTACTTC. Translation: CASSIDGQGPYEQYF. This sequence joins TRBV19 and TRBJ2-7; TRBD1 aligns across 8 bases. The V and J ends lost 0 bases and 2 bases, in that order; junction bases with no gene match: 3. Germline CDR1 reads LNHDA; CDR2 reads SQIVND (reference sequence). The CDR3 consists of 15 residues.

This clonotype has just a few counts. The gene calls are TRBV19 and TRBJ2-7, with D tentatively TRBD1 (6 bases). With 7 bases removed from V and 2 bases from J, the gap between germline ends came to 18 bases. The germline V gene has CDR1 LNHDA and CDR2 SQIVND (reference sequence). CDR3 size: 15 residues. The CDR3 here is CASKGADSVTYEQYF. CDR3 coding DNA: TGTGCCAGTAAAGGAGCGGACAGCGTAACCTACGAGCAGTACTTC.